This T cell receptor beta chain stems from a study of T cell responses to AZD1222 COVID-19 vaccine. There are 16 residues in the CDR3. Per the germline V gene, CDR1 is LGHNA and CDR2 is YNFKEQ. V lost 0 bases to trimming and J lost 4 bases, with 15 bases between them. Broader study findings: Only six AZD1222 recipients tested seropositive at baseline. Donors, mostly white British, included more females; clonal diversity was possibly underestimated. Only after the peak T cell response were repertoires sampled.

TCRdb's table, derived via immunoSEQ multiplex PCR, lists solely in-frame clones and lacks some. The sample contains 200,000 or so clones, about 89% of which appear only once. In the case of this clone: Antigen specificity is unknown.

The sequence came from an adult in good health. Sequences were derived from peripheral blood, sampled on day 0 of MenACWY control vaccination. The chain is built from TRBV4-2 and TRBJ1-1; D may be TRBD1 (6 bases). The DNA of the CDR3 is TGTGCCAGCAGCCAAGATCTCTGGGGGCGAGGCACTGAAGCTTTCTTT. Translation: CASSQDLWGRGTEAFF.